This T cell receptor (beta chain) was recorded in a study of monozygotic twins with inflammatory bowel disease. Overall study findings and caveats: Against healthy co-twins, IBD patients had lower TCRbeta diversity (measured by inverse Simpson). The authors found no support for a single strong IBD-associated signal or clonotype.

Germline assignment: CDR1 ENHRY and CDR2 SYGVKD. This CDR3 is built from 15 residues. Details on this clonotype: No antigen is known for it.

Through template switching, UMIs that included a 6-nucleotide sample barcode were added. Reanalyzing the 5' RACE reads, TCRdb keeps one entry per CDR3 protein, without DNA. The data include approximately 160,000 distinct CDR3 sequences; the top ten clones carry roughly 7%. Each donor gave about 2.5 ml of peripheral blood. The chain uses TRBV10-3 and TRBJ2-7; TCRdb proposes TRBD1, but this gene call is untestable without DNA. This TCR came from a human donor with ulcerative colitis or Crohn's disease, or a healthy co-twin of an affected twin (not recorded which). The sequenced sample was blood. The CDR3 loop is CAISVPAGRAYEQYF.